This T cell receptor beta chain was recovered during a study of T cell repertoires in cytomegalovirus infection (dated by TCRdb to the late 2010s). For the study in its entirety: Because public TCR beta signatures pointed to carriage of CMV infection together with the matching HLA type, the HLA type of each donor mattered for the analysis. Study-level results and caveats: Cumulative frequency of public TCR beta family members discriminated carriers of CMV infection plus the relevant HLA type in this cohort and an independent 352-donor cohort. The ex vivo response was dominated by HLA-C-restricted CMV-specific TCR beta clonotypes, and the single most frequent clonotype in two of eight donors was supplied by these HLA-C-restricted clonotypes.

For this clonotype: The specificity of this receptor is unknown. Per-base qualities were not stored, and no clone one base away is much larger.

Including cysteine and phenylalanine, the CDR3 has 15 amino acids. Of the read, only the CDR3 DNA is kept; its 45 bases are in frame from base 1. From a lookup of the germline V gene, CDR1 and CDR2 are SGHAT and FQNNGV. Germline trimming: 1 base from V, 10 bases from J; junction bases outside gene matches: 8. Data came from an Illumina HiSeq 1500. TCRdb's own reprocessing of the public reads used fastp at Q25 and MiXCR and kept productive beta chains. Each entry is one CDR3 protein sequence, shown with its most common DNA and genes. The sample yields about 190,000 distinct CDR3 sequences; about 28% were counted once. The ten largest make up just over 30% of the sample.

Sequencing was performed on PBMCs. This sequence was found in a human donor in good health (CMV status not recorded). Some clones in this sample may be carry-over from other donors' samples. The rearranged segments are TRBV11-2 and TRBJ2-7; TRBD1 fits 12 bases in the junction. The DNA sequence is as follows: TGTGCCAGCAGCTTAGGGGGGACAGGGGGCGACGGTCAGTACTTC. Translated, it gives CASSLGGTGGDGQYF. The full variable domain, with segments outside the CDR3 supplied by the reference TRBV11-2 and TRBJ2-7 proteins, appears as EAGVAQSPRYKIIEKRQSVAFWCNPISGHATLYWYQQILGQGPKLLIQFQNNGVVDDSQLPKDRFSAERLKGVDSTLKIQPAKLEDSAVYLCASSLGGTGGDGQYFGPGTRLTVT.